These 4 T cell receptor beta chains share one sample of origin, sequenced in a study of T cells after posttransplantation cyclophosphamide. Cyclophosphamide on days +3 and +4 followed busulfan-fludarabine conditioning and a marrow graft. Method: immunoSEQ multiplex PCR; TCRdb's copy keeps in-frame clones and lacks some. The data contain about 4,800 clones, about 72% of them singletons. This material consisted of PBMCs, taken 362 days after allogeneic stem cell transplant with posttransplant cyclophosphamide. These TCRs come from a male patient aged 60-69 years who received an allogeneic stem cell transplant from an unrelated donor, was CMV-positive, and had acute GVHD only. Some T cells may have originated in the graft donor.

This clone was found a few times. This sequence joins TRBV7-9 and TRBJ2-5; D perhaps matches TRBD2 (6 bases). Trimming stripped 5 bases from V and 4 bases from J, with 11 bases between. The CDR3 loop spans 13 amino acids. The germline gives CDR1 SEHNR, CDR2 FQNEAQ (reference sequence). The CDR3 protein is CASSLGLGETQYF. The DNA for the CDR3 is TGTGCCAGCAGCCTGGGACTCGGAGAGACCCAGTACTTC.

This clone showed up just a few times. The chain joins TRBV11-2 to TRBJ1-5; 11 nucleotides align to TRBD1. The CDR3 is made up of 15 amino acids. Germline V gene lookup returns CDR1 SGHAT and CDR2 FQNNGV. After removal of 5 bases from V and 4 bases from J, the junction contained 4 bases not matched to a gene. In DNA, the CDR3 is TGTGCCAGCAGCGCTGGGACAGGGGGGAATCAGCCCCAGCATTTT. This translates into CASSAGTGGNQPQHF.

Written as DNA, the CDR3 is TGTGCCAGCAGACTAACCCTCGACAATGAGCAGTTCTTC. Amino acids: CASRLTLDNEQFF. The chain has TRBV6-1 and TRBJ2-1, with D hard to call. Germline loops: CDR1 MNHNS, CDR2 SASEGT. The V gene lost 6 bases and the J gene lost 5 bases, with 11 bases spanning the gap. This CDR3 contains 13 residues.

The J gene is TRBJ2-1, the V gene TRBV30; D is perhaps TRBD2 (5 bases). Looked up from germline, CDR1 is GTSNPN and CDR2 is SVGIG (reference sequence). The CDR3 has 10 amino acids. V was clipped by 8 bases and J by 7 bases, with 9 bases between them. The CDR3: CAGGWNEQFF. DNA for the CDR3: TGTGCCGGCGGGTGGAATGAGCAGTTCTTC.